This T cell receptor (beta chain) was sequenced in a study of cytomegalovirus exposure and HLA in healthy donors. Broader study findings: The productive fraction for most TCR beta V segments was about 87% or about 30% in an earlier analysis. The authors listed approximately 150 TCR beta chains as cytomegalovirus-associated.

Looked up from germline, CDR1 is MDHEN and CDR2 is SYDVKM. The CDR3 extends over 14 amino acids. With V trimmed by 8 bases and J by 3 bases, 6 bases remained unmatched. Use of 60 Vbeta and 13 Jbeta primers characterized the PCR. Libraries were prepared by immunoSEQ multiplex PCR; TCRdb keeps only in-frame clonotypes and omits some of them. The sample has about 130,000 clones, about 61% seen once. In the case of this clone: Antigen specificity is unknown.

The specimen sequenced was PBMCs. This TCR was sampled from a middle-aged woman in good health and CMV-seronegative. The gene calls are TRBV28 and TRBJ1-4; 7 bases align to TRBD1. The CDR3 bases are TGTGCCAGCGGTATGGGACAGCCTAATGAAAAACTGTTTTTT. Amino acids: CASGMGQPNEKLFF.